These 22 T cell receptor beta chains came from one sample sequenced in a study of Ad26.COV2.S vaccination and SARS-CoV-2 variants. Treatment given: roughly 18 received Ad26.COV2.S at low or high dose, single or two shots; roughly five received placebo; per-sample allocation not given. Sampling happened 63 days after the first vaccine or placebo injection. Clones were read by immunoSEQ multiplex PCR, and TCRdb kept only the in-frame ones, dropping some. Here the sample spans hundreds of thousands of clones, roughly 90% being singletons. This specimen was peripheral blood, taken in a trial of Ad26.COV2.S vaccine versus placebo. These receptors originate from a person aged 18-65 years who received the Ad26.COV2.S COVID-19 vaccine or a placebo.

This chain joins TRBV6-5 and TRBJ2-7; TRBD1 matches 7 bases. Germline CDR1 and CDR2: MNHEY and SVGAGI. This CDR3 spans 12 amino acids. J lost 6 bases, V lost 4 bases, and 3 bases had no gene match. CDR3 residues: CASSLTGSEQYF. The CDR3 DNA sequence: TGTGCCAGCAGTTTGACAGGGAGCGAGCAGTACTTC.

The V call is TRBV9, the J call TRBJ1-6; D is ambiguous. Germline V gene sequence: CDR1 SGDLS, CDR2 YYNGEE. The CDR3 has 14 amino acids. The V and J ends lost 4 bases and 7 bases respectively, with 12 bases between them. CDR3 nucleotide sequence: TGTGCCAGCAGCCTAGGCCCTGGGAATTCACCCCTCCACTTT. Amino acid sequence: CASSLGPGNSPLHF.

The chain joins TRBV7-8 to TRBJ1-2; TRBD1 matches at 11 bases. The V gene end was trimmed by 3 bases and the J gene end by 7 bases; junction bases not matched to a gene: 10. The CDR3 is made up of 16 amino acids. Per germline, CDR1 SGHVS and CDR2 FQNEAQ. This CDR3 is CASSFNLVGQGGGYTF. DNA of the CDR3: TGTGCCAGCAGCTTTAACCTAGTGGGACAGGGGGGTGGCTACACCTTC.

The genes are TRBV27 and TRBJ2-7; 16 nucleotides line up with TRBD2. With 1 base clipped from V and 0 bases from J, the junction kept 6 bases outside the gene matches. The CDR3 extends over 19 amino acids. The V gene's germline CDR1 is MNHEY and CDR2 SMNVEV (reference sequence). The CDR3 DNA reads as TGTGCCAGCAGTTTATTCTCGGGACTAGCGGGAGGGCCCTCCTACGAGCAGTACTTC. It codes for CASSLFSGLAGGPSYEQYF.

This clone was detected only once. The gene calls are TRBV29-1 and TRBJ2-1, with 8 positions matching TRBD1. The ends lost 0 bases at V and 7 bases at J; junction bases unmatched: 8. The CDR3 spans 15 residues. Germline V gene data show CDR1 as SQVTM and CDR2 as ANQGSEA. The CDR3 here is CSVEDRYGQGNEQFF. CDR3 sequence (DNA): TGCAGCGTTGAAGATAGGTACGGACAGGGAAATGAGCAGTTCTTC.

This sequence joins TRBV29-1 and TRBJ1-1; TRBD1 matches at 9 bases. Germline V lookup: CDR1 SQVTM, CDR2 ANQGSEA. With 3 bases clipped from V and 5 bases from J, the junction kept 4 bases outside the gene matches. The CDR3 contains 13 residues. DNA for the CDR3: TGCAGCGTTGAGGGACAGGGAGCGACTGAAGCTTTCTTT. It is translated as CSVEGQGATEAFF.

This clone was seen a single time. The V and J genes are TRBV5-1 and TRBJ2-7; either TRBD1 or TRBD2 may supply D (7 bases each). The CDR3 contains 16 residues. Trimming shortened V by 4 bases and J by 0 bases, and 17 bases separated the two germline ends. Germline CDR1 reads SGHRS; CDR2 reads YFSETQ. CDR3 DNA: TGCGCCAGCAGCCCTGGGGGGGACAGAGCCTCCTACGAGCAGTACTTC. It is translated as CASSPGGDRASYEQYF.

The chain recombines TRBV6-5 with TRBJ1-2, with a weak D call TRBD1 (6 bases). The CDR3 is 14 residues long. V lost 5 bases and J lost 0, with 10 bases in between. Germline V CDR1 and CDR2: MNHEY, SVGAGI. CDR3 in amino acids: CASSTGITNYGYTF. CDR3 nucleotides: TGTGCCAGCAGTACAGGGATAACTAACTATGGCTACACCTTC.

The J gene is TRBJ2-5, the V gene TRBV27; weak D call: TRBD1 (5 bases). CDR1 and CDR2 from the germline V gene are MNHEY and SMNVEV (reference sequence). Trimming shortened V by 3 bases and J by 4 bases, and 21 bases separated the two germline ends. There are 17 residues in the CDR3. The CDR3: CASSFAGMTPNVETQYF. The CDR3, as DNA: TGTGCCAGCAGTTTTGCAGGGATGACCCCTAACGTAGAGACCCAGTACTTC.

The chain combines TRBV7-8 with TRBJ1-3; D call uncertain. Germline V gives CDR1 SGHVS, CDR2 FQNEAQ. The CDR3 has 15 amino acids. V gave up 1 base and J gave up 0 bases, with 7 bases separating them. This chain's CDR3 is CASSLGPISGNTIYF. The DNA of the CDR3 is TGTGCCAGCAGCTTAGGGCCGATCTCTGGAAACACCATATATTTT.

The CDR3 coding sequence is TGTGCCAGCAGCTTAGATCGGGCCTACGAGCAGTACTTC. It is translated as CASSLDRAYEQYF. This chain connects TRBV11-3 to TRBJ2-7; D not certain. The germline V and J ends were trimmed by 0 bases and 2 bases, with 5 bases remaining between them. This CDR3 is 13 amino acids long. Germline CDR1 and CDR2: SGHNT and YENEEA.

The chain couples TRBV4-1 to TRBJ2-1; 13 bases agree with TRBD2. The length of the CDR3 is 20 residues. Germline values: CDR1 MGHRA, CDR2 YSYEKL. The V segment lost 3 bases and the J segment 1 base; nucleotides outside the gene matches: 12. The CDR3 reads CASSHRSGLAGQRSYNEQFF. In DNA, the CDR3 is TGCGCCAGCAGCCACCGATCGGGACTAGCGGGACAACGTTCCTACAATGAGCAGTTCTTC.

The J gene is TRBJ2-2, the V gene TRBV19; 7 bases agree with TRBD1. CDR1 is LNHDA, CDR2 SQIVND, per germline (reference sequence). This CDR3 has 18 amino acids. V dropped 0 bases and J dropped 1; count of bases not matched to a gene: 8. CDR3 bases: TGTGCCAGTAGTATAGATTTCCCGACAGGGAAGAACACCGGGGAGCTGTTTTTT. Translation gives CASSIDFPTGKNTGELFF.

The V call is TRBV14, the J call TRBJ1-2, with D perhaps matching TRBD1 (5 bases). The CDR3 loop spans 16 amino acids. V was shortened by 0 bases and J by 4 bases, with 15 bases between the two germline ends. CDR1 and CDR2 (germline): SGHDN, FVKESK. The DNA of the CDR3 is TGTGCCAGCAGCCAAGAAGGCAGGGCCCTCACCTATGGCTACACCTTC. It specifies CASSQEGRALTYGYTF.

This clone was detected only a few times. This sequence joins TRBV30 and TRBJ2-7; D is unclear. This CDR3 is built from 14 residues. The germline V gene has CDR1 GTSNPN and CDR2 SVGIG (reference sequence). V was trimmed by 2 bases and J by 3 bases, leaving 14 bases between them. The CDR3 sequence is CAWSWSSPSYEQYF. CDR3 DNA sequence: TGTGCCTGGAGTTGGAGTAGTCCCAGCTACGAGCAGTACTTC.

The rearrangement joins TRBV28 to TRBJ2-7; D is unresolved. Trimming took 3 bases from V and 2 from J, leaving 11 bases between them. The CDR3 has 14 residues. CDR1 is MDHEN and CDR2 is SYDVKM in the germline V gene. Here the CDR3 DNA reads TGTGCCAGCAGTTTGCAGGACGGTACCTACGAGCAGTACTTC. Translating gives CASSLQDGTYEQYF. The full variable domain, rest sourced from reference TRBV28 and TRBJ2-7, is DVKVTQSSRYLVKRTGEKVFLECVQDMDHENMFWYRQDPGLGLRLIYFSYDVKMKEKGDIPEGYSVSREKKERFSLILESASTNQTSMYLCASSLQDGTYEQYFGPGTRLTVT.

V is TRBV11-2 and J is TRBJ2-1; D gene unclear. From germline, CDR1 is SGHAT and CDR2 FQNNGV. This CDR3 spans 10 amino acids. Trimming pared 5 bases from V and 7 bases from J, leaving 3 bases between. CDR3 coding DNA: TGTGCCAGCAGCGGAAATGAGCAGTTCTTC. Protein sequence: CASSGNEQFF. Variable domain in full (rest from reference TRBV11-2 and TRBJ2-1): EAGVAQSPRYKIIEKRQSVAFWCNPISGHATLYWYQQILGQGPKLLIQFQNNGVVDDSQLPKDRFSAERLKGVDSTLKIQPAKLEDSAVYLCASSGNEQFFGPGTRLTVL.

The V gene is TRBV5-4, the J gene TRBJ1-1, with D perhaps matching TRBD1 (6 bases). Trimming took off 4 bases at V and 0 bases at J, with 13 bases between the two ends. This CDR3 has 15 amino acids. Germline loops: CDR1 SGHNT, CDR2 YYREEE (reference sequence). The CDR3 region has the DNA TGTGCCAGCAGCCGCGTGGGACAAATGAACACTGAAGCTTTCTTT. Translated, it gives CASSRVGQMNTEAFF.

The CDR3 DNA sequence: TGTGCCAGCAGAAACAAGGGGGGAGTTGAAGCTTTCTTT. This gives the protein CASRNKGGVEAFF. The chain employs TRBV6-5 and TRBJ1-1; maybe TRBD1 (6 bases). Germline V gives CDR1 MNHEY, CDR2 SVGAGI. Trimming shortened V by 6 bases and J by 7 bases, and 15 bases separated the two germline ends. The CDR3 totals 13 residues.

The J gene is TRBJ1-1, the V gene TRBV29-1, with 11 bases aligning to TRBD1. Trimming cost V 6 bases and J 4 bases; bases outside gene matches: 7. Looked up from germline, CDR1 is SQVTM and CDR2 is ANQGSEA. This CDR3 contains 14 residues. The CDR3 region has the DNA TGCAGCGTCCGGACAGGGGGCTTGGGCACTGAAGCTTTCTTT. Translation: CSVRTGGLGTEAFF. Full variable domain (missing parts from reference TRBV29-1 and TRBJ1-1): SAVISQKPSRDICQRGTSLTIQCQVDSQVTMMFWYRQQPGQSLTLIATANQGSEATYESGFVIDKFPISRPNLTFSTLTVSNMSPEDSSIYLCSVRTGGLGTEAFFGQGTRLTVV.

The chain is built from TRBV4-3 and TRBJ1-5; 8 bases align to TRBD1. CDR1 and CDR2 (germline): LGHNA, YSLEER. The junction had 2 bases not matched to a gene; V was cut back by 1 base and J by 0 bases. This CDR3 spans 16 amino acids. The CDR3, as DNA: TGCGCCAGCAGCCAAGGCACAGGGGGTAGCAATCAGCCCCAGCATTTT. Translated: CASSQGTGGSNQPQHF.

The rearrangement joins TRBV11-2 to TRBJ2-5; TRBD2 matches at 8 bases. V trimming: 1 base; J trimming: 5 bases; junction bases outside the gene matches: 9. The CDR3 extends over 16 amino acids. In germline, CDR1 is SGHAT, CDR2 FQNNGV. The CDR3 region is CASSLAAGTGGETQYF. As DNA, the CDR3 is TGTGCCAGCAGCTTAGCAGCGGGGACGGGAGGGGAGACCCAGTACTTC.